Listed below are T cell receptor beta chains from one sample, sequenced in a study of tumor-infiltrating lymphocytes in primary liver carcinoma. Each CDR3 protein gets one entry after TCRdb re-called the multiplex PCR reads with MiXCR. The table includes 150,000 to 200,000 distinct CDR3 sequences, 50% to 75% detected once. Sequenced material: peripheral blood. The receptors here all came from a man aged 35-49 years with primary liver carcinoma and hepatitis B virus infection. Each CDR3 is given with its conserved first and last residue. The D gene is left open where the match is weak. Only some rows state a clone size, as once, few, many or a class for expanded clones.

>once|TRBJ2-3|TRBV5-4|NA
CASSHPSRTDTQYF
TGTGCCAGCAGCCACCCATCCCGCACAGATACGCAGTATTTT
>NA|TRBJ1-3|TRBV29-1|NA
CSVVRQTSGNTIYF
TGCAGCGTTGTACGTCAGACCTCTGGAAACACCATATATTTT
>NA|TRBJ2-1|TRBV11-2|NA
CASSLSGGAQEQFF
TGTGCCAGCAGCCTCTCCGGGGGTGCCCAGGAGCAGTTCTTC
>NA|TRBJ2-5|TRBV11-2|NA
CACSIPPGPQETQYF
TGTGCCTGCAGCATCCCCCCCGGGCCCCAAGAGACCCAGTACTTC
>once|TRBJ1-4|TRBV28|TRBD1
CASSKQGGDEKLFF
TGTGCCAGCAGCAAACAGGGGGGTGATGAAAAACTGTTTTTT
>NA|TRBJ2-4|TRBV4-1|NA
CASSQDRVGGMDF
TGCGCCAGCAGCCAAGACAGGGTAGGTGGGATGGACTTC
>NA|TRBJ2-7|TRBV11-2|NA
CASSLTDTVYYQYF
TGTGCCAGCAGCTTAACTGACACTGTCTACTACCAATACTTC
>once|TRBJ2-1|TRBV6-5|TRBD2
CASRRGGPSYNEQFF
TGTGCTAGCAGACGGGGGGGCCCCTCCTACAATGAGCAGTTCTTC
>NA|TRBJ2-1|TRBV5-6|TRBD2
CASSEYGLAGVSYNEQFF
TGTGCCAGCAGCGAATACGGACTAGCGGGAGTGTCCTACAATGAGCAGTTCTTC
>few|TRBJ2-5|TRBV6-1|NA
CASSIQETQYF
TGTGCCAGCAGTATACAAGAGACCCAGTACTTC
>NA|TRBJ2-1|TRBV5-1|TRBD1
CASSLDGATGGRNEQFF
TGCGCCAGCAGCTTGGATGGTGCAACAGGGGGCAGGAATGAGCAGTTCTTC
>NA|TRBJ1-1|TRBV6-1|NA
CASSESGGWTEAFF
TGTGCCAGCAGTGAATCCGGGGGGTGGACTGAAGCTTTCTTT
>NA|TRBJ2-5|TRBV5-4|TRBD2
CASSSRTSSQETQYF
TGTGCCAGCAGCTCGCGGACTAGCAGCCAAGAGACCCAGTACTTC
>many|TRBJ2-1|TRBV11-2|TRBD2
CASSLDSAGGEFF
TGTGCCAGCAGCTTAGATTCTGCGGGAGGTGAGTTCTTC
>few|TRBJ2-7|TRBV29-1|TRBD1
CSGRDSPYEQYF
TGCAGCGGCCGGGACAGCCCCTACGAGCAGTACTTC
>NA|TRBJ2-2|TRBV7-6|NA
CASSLIGPNTGELFF
TGTGCCAGTAGCTTAATAGGACCGAACACCGGGGAGCTGTTTTTT
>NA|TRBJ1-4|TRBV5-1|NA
CASSAPAGGNPSDYDRVRQEKLFF
TGCGCCAGCAGTGCCCCAGCGGGGGGAAACCCTTCCGATTATGATCGCGTGCGGCAAGAAAAACTGTTTTTT
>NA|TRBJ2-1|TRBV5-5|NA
CASDSLGNEQFF
TGTGCCAGCGATAGTTTGGGCAATGAGCAGTTCTTC
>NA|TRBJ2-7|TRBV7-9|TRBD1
CASSPRDRDRGAYEQYF
TGTGCCAGCAGTCCCCGTGATAGGGACAGGGGGGCCTACGAGCAGTACTTC
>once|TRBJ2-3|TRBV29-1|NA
CSARRAKRTDTQYF
TGCAGCGCCCGCCGGGCCAAAAGGACAGATACGCAGTATTTT
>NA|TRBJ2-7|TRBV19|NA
CASSPPGLSASYEQYF
TGTGCCAGTAGCCCCCCCGGACTATCGGCATCCTACGAGCAGTACTTC
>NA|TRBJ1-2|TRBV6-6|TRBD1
CASSPTGDGYTF
TGTGCCAGCAGTCCGACAGGGGATGGCTACACCTTC
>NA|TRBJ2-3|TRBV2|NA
CASTTEERDTQYF
TGTGCCAGCACCACTGAGGAGCGGGATACGCAGTATTTT
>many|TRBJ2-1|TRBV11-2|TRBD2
CASSPRSGTSGNEQFF
TGTGCCAGCAGCCCCCGTTCCGGGACTAGCGGCAATGAGCAGTTCTTC
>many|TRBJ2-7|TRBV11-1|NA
CASSLQTTYEQYF
TGTGCCAGCAGCTTACAAACCACCTACGAGCAGTACTTC